This T cell receptor (beta chain) derives from a study of OX40 agonist ivuxolimab in advanced cancers. In the study overall: With ivuxolimab, an agonistic anti-OX40 (CD134) antibody, patients were treated.

A remark on this clone: Its antigen is unidentified.

The data were produced by immunoSEQ multiplex PCR, yet TCRdb's version contains in-frame clones alone and is incomplete. The table includes tens of thousands of clones, roughly 90% detected once. The germline V gene has CDR1 ENHRY and CDR2 SYGVKD. This CDR3 has 13 residues. With 7 bases clipped from V and 5 bases from J, the junction kept 4 bases outside the gene matches. The study's findings and limits: At 0.1 to 3.0 mg/kg, CD4+ and CD8+ blood T cells expanded clonally by week 6. Expanded clones were, on average, more numerous in CD8+ T cells than in CD4+.

Sequenced here: CD4+ or CD8+ T cells sorted from blood, sampled in a trial of the OX40 agonist ivuxolimab. The source of this sequence is an adult with an advanced solid tumor such as melanoma, head and neck, liver or kidney cancer. This chain uses TRBV10-3 with TRBJ2-2, with 7 bases lining up with TRBD1. The CDR3 region is CAIKEQGTGELFF. The CDR3 region has the DNA TGTGCCATCAAAGAACAGGGGACCGGGGAGCTGTTTTTT.